This TCR beta chain was found in a study of blood T cell repertoires in COVID-19. Using immunoSEQ multiplex PCR, the repertoire was profiled, and TCRdb retains in-frame clones only, with some absent. The sample gives some 100,000 clones, 84% of which show up once; roughly 7.7% is in the top ten. This CDR3 is built from 14 residues. The V gene lost 11 bases and the J gene lost 0 bases, with 14 bases spanning the gap. CDR1 is LNHDA and CDR2 is SQIVND in the germline V gene (reference sequence). The rearrangement uses TRBV19 and TRBJ1-5, with D perhaps TRBD1 (5 bases). The source material was peripheral blood. The sequence was collected from a woman older than 75 with active or convalescent COVID-19. CDR3 amino acids: CASGGINSNQPQHF. The CDR3 nucleotides are TGTGCCTCCGGGGGAATTAATAGCAATCAGCCCCAGCATTTT.